These 32 T cell receptor beta chains were all obtained from the same sample, sequenced in a study of blood T cell repertoires in COVID-19. Some clones are missing from TCRdb's copy, which holds only in-frame ones; the method was immunoSEQ multiplex PCR. Found here are around 200,000 clones, around 80% of them singletons; the top ten hold roughly 14%. Sequencing input: peripheral blood. These receptors all come from a man aged 45-65 years who had recovered from COVID-19.

This rearrangement joins TRBV29-1 to TRBJ2-3, with 11 bases that match TRBD1. Looked up from germline, CDR1 is SQVTM and CDR2 is ANQGSEA. This CDR3 region has 19 residues. The V and J ends lost 1 base and 0 bases, in that order; junction bases with no gene match: 12. Here the CDR3 DNA reads TGCAGCGTTGAAGGGAACCGGGACAGGGGGTCAGCTAGCACAGATACGCAGTATTTT. Its translation: CSVEGNRDRGSASTDTQYF.

The V call is TRBV30, the J call TRBJ1-4, with TRBD1 as a possible D gene (6 bases). CDR3 length: 14 amino acids. Germline lookup yields CDR1 GTSNPN and CDR2 SVGIG (reference sequence). V lost 4 bases, J lost 6 bases, and 15 bases lay in between. CDR3 DNA: TGTGCCTGGACCCGAGCGGCAGGGGATGAAAAACTGTTTTTT. Its translation is CAWTRAAGDEKLFF.

This chain joins TRBV23-1 and TRBJ2-1; 8 bases fit TRBD1. TRBV23-1 is classed as an ORF, of uncertain function. This CDR3 is built from 21 residues. V lost 2 bases, J lost 2 bases, and 20 bases stayed unmatched. The CDR3 protein is CASSQNMDREANCAAYNEQFF. The CDR3 coding sequence is TGCGCCAGCAGTCAAAACATGGACAGGGAGGCCAATTGCGCAGCCTACAATGAGCAGTTCTTC.

The chain carries TRBV19 and TRBJ2-6, with TRBD2 matching 7 bases. CDR3 length: 17 residues. CDR1 is LNHDA and CDR2 is SQIVND in the germline V gene (reference sequence). J was trimmed by 0 bases and V by 10 bases; bases with no gene match: 12. CDR3: CATLRDYRSSGANVLTF. The CDR3 coding sequence is TGTGCCACCCTCCGGGACTATAGGAGCTCTGGGGCCAACGTCCTGACTTTC.

The chain joins TRBV10-3 to TRBJ1-3, with D perhaps TRBD1 (6 bases). Germline V gene lookup returns CDR1 ENHRY and CDR2 SYGVKD. Trimming took 4 bases from V and 0 from J, leaving 10 bases between them. The CDR3 is 15 residues long. CDR3: CAISVGQNSGNTIYF. In DNA form, the CDR3 reads TGTGCCATCAGTGTAGGACAGAACTCTGGAAACACCATATATTTT.

The table lists this clone with a few counts. The rearrangement joins TRBV29-1 to TRBJ2-4, with TRBD1 as a possible D gene (5 bases). Germline V gene data show CDR1 as SQVTM and CDR2 as ANQGSEA. The CDR3 runs 16 residues. V lost 0 bases and J 0 bases, leaving 12 bases between the germline ends. As DNA, the CDR3 is TGCAGCGTTGAAGATCTCCTGGGGCTAGCCAAAAACATTCAGTACTTC. It specifies CSVEDLLGLAKNIQYF.

The chain employs TRBV10-1 and TRBJ2-7; TRBD2 matches 9 bases. Germline assignment: CDR1 WNHNN and CDR2 SYGVQD (reference sequence). V lost 8 bases to trimming and J lost 3 bases; unmatched junction nucleotides: 2. This CDR3 is 12 amino acids long. The CDR3 reads CASGTSSYEQYF. The DNA for the CDR3 is TGCGCCAGCGGGACTAGCAGCTACGAGCAGTACTTC.

The chain recombines TRBV28 with TRBJ2-7, with TRBD2 matching 7 bases. The junction had 11 bases not matched to a gene; V was cut back by 4 bases and J by 5 bases. Germline values: CDR1 MDHEN, CDR2 SYDVKM. This CDR3 spans 15 amino acids. The DNA for the CDR3 is TGTGCCAGCAGTTCTTGGGCGGGAGTATCCCACGAGCAGTACTTC. The encoded protein is CASSSWAGVSHEQYF.

The chain links TRBV12-3 or TRBV12-4 to TRBJ2-3, with no clear D. The CDR3 runs 13 residues. The V end lost 3 bases, the J end lost 3 bases, and 7 bases lay between the germline ends. The CDR3 is CASSFSSTDTQYF. The CDR3 DNA sequence: TGTGCCAGCAGTTTTTCGTCTACAGATACGCAGTATTTT.

The V call is TRBV18, the J call TRBJ2-2, with 7 bases lining up with TRBD1. With V trimmed by 5 bases and J by 9 bases, 12 bases remained unmatched. This CDR3 is built from 15 residues. CDR1 and CDR2 (germline): KGHSH, LQKENI. CDR3 loop: CASSTQLQGSRELFF. The CDR3 nucleotides read TGTGCCAGCTCAACTCAATTACAGGGGTCCAGGGAGCTGTTTTTT.

CDR3: CATSDKDRGTDTQYF. CDR3 DNA: TGTGCCACCAGTGATAAGGACAGGGGCACAGATACGCAGTATTTT. The J gene is TRBJ2-3, the V gene TRBV24-1, with 8 bases matching TRBD1. The V and J ends lost 3 bases and 1 base, in that order; junction bases with no gene match: 2. Germline V gives CDR1 KGHDR, CDR2 SFDVKD. The CDR3 sequence is 15 residues long.

This clone was picked up one time. This chain joins TRBV7-3 and TRBJ2-1, with D tentatively TRBD2 (5 bases). This CDR3 has 14 amino acids. Per the germline V gene, CDR1 is SGHTA and CDR2 is FQGTGA. V was cut by 5 bases and J by 4 bases, with 12 bases left in between. This CDR3 is CASSRGEAYNEQFF. For the CDR3, the DNA is TGTGCCAGCAGCCGGGGTGAGGCATACAATGAGCAGTTCTTC. Looking up the rest from reference TRBV7-3 and TRBJ2-1 gives the full variable domain: GAGVSQTPSNKVTEKGKYVELRCDPISGHTALYWYRQSLGQGPEFLIYFQGTGAADDSGLPNDRFFAVRPEGSVSTLKIQRTERGDSAVYLCASSRGEAYNEQFFGPGTRLTVL.

This clone was picked up many times. The rearrangement uses TRBV3-1 (or the pseudogene TRBV3-2) and TRBJ2-3; 9 positions match TRBD1. The CDR3 is 14 residues long. Losses at the gene ends were 5 bases for V and 3 bases for J; bases not matched to a gene: 3. CDR1 and CDR2 (germline): LGHDT, YNNKEL (reference sequence). In DNA form, the CDR3 reads TGTGCCAGCAGCTACAGGGGGCCGACAGATACGCAGTATTTT. Translation gives CASSYRGPTDTQYF.

Only one count was recorded for this clone. The chain links TRBV27 to TRBJ2-7; 8 bases agree with TRBD1. Trimming removed 10 bases from V and 0 bases from J; junction bases left unmatched: 11. Germline V CDR1 and CDR2: MNHEY, SMNVEV (reference sequence). This CDR3 has 15 residues. The CDR3 is CAKTNGDRSSYEQYF. In nucleotides, the CDR3 is TGTGCCAAAACGAATGGGGACAGGAGCTCCTACGAGCAGTACTTC.

V and J are TRBV3-1 (or the pseudogene TRBV3-2) and TRBJ2-7; 11 bases map to TRBD1. Trimming removed 3 bases from V and 3 bases from J; junction bases left unmatched: 4. CDR1 LGHDT and CDR2 YNNKEL come from the germline V gene (reference sequence). CDR3 length: 15 amino acids. The CDR3 DNA follows: TGTGCCAGCAGCCACGGGACAGGGGGTGTCTACGAGCAGTACTTC. This encodes CASSHGTGGVYEQYF.

This clone was detected a few times. The genes are TRBV5-4 and TRBJ1-1; 9 bases map to TRBD1. CDR3 size: 16 residues. Germline V CDR1 and CDR2: SGHNT, YYREEE (reference sequence). The ends lost 3 bases at V and 6 bases at J; junction bases unmatched: 12. The CDR3 DNA sequence: TGTGCCAGCAGCTGGCCGGACAGGGGTTCGTTATCTGAAGCTTTCTTT. This encodes CASSWPDRGSLSEAFF. The full variable domain, with the rest looked up from reference TRBV5-4 and TRBJ1-1, is ETGVTQSPTHLIKTRGQQVTLRCSSQSGHNTVSWYQQALGQGPQFIFQYYREEENGRGNFPPRFSGLQFPNYSSELNVNALELDDSALYLCASSWPDRGSLSEAFFGQGTRLTVV.

The genes are TRBV5-4 and TRBJ2-5; TRBD2 aligns across 13 bases. The CDR3 sequence is 17 residues long. Looked up from germline, CDR1 is SGHNT and CDR2 is YYREEE (reference sequence). The J segment lost 3 bases and the V segment lost 0 bases, leaving 5 bases of the junction unmatched. Here the CDR3 reads CASSLEGGLAGEETQYF. Written as DNA, the CDR3 is TGTGCCAGCAGCTTGGAAGGCGGACTAGCGGGAGAAGAGACCCAGTACTTC.

This rearrangement joins TRBV5-5 to TRBJ1-6; TRBD1 matches 7 bases. V dropped 3 bases and J dropped 0; count of bases not matched to a gene: 6. Germline loops: CDR1 SGHKS, CDR2 YYEKEE (reference sequence). This CDR3 is built from 17 residues. In DNA, the CDR3 is TGTGCCAGCAGCTGGGACAGACGAAGCTCCTATAATTCACCCCTCCACTTT. Translating it yields CASSWDRRSSYNSPLHF.

The chain joins TRBV5-6 to TRBJ2-5; 7 nucleotides align to TRBD2. The CDR3 runs to 13 residues. Germline V gene data show CDR1 as SGHDT and CDR2 as YYEEEE. V shed 0 bases and J 5 bases; nucleotides not matched to a gene: 1. DNA of the CDR3: TGTGCCAGCAGCTTGGGACTAGCCGAGACCCAGTACTTC. This codes for CASSLGLAETQYF.

This clone was observed at least ten times. This rearrangement joins TRBV19 to TRBJ1-1; the D gene is possibly TRBD1 (5 bases). V was shortened by 2 bases and J by 1 base, with 20 bases between the two germline ends. The V gene's germline CDR1 is LNHDA and CDR2 SQIVND (reference sequence). CDR3 length equals 18 residues. The CDR3 spells CASSIILGGRMANTEAFF. CDR3 sequence (DNA): TGTGCCAGTAGTATAATCTTGGGGGGTAGGATGGCGAACACTGAAGCTTTCTTT. Full variable domain (outside the CDR3, taken from reference TRBV19 and TRBJ1-1): DGGITQSPKYLFRKEGQNVTLSCEQNLNHDAMYWYRQDPGQGLRLIYYSQIVNDFQKGDIAEGYSVSREKKESFPLTVTSAQKNPTAFYLCASSIILGGRMANTEAFFGQGTRLTVV.

The V gene is TRBV2, the J gene TRBJ2-1; TRBD1 aligns across 10 bases. This CDR3 contains 15 residues. V shed 1 base and J 9 bases; nucleotides not matched to a gene: 6. Germline V lookup: CDR1 SNHLY, CDR2 FYNNEI. The CDR3 loop is CASSEEGQGFGEQFF. DNA for the CDR3: TGTGCCAGCAGTGAAGAGGGACAGGGGTTTGGTGAGCAGTTCTTC.

The chain joins TRBV11-2 to TRBJ2-4; weak D call: TRBD2 (6 bases). V was shortened by 0 bases and J by 8 bases, with 11 bases between the two germline ends. CDR3 length: 14 amino acids. From germline, CDR1 is SGHAT and CDR2 FQNNGV. This CDR3 reads CASSLDRTGDIQYF. The DNA for the CDR3 is TGTGCCAGCAGCTTAGATCGTACGGGGGACATTCAGTACTTC.

The chain is built from TRBV28 and TRBJ2-2; TRBD1 aligns across 9 bases. Germline CDR1 MDHEN, CDR2 SYDVKM. The CDR3 spans 16 residues. J lost 5 bases, V lost 3 bases, and 7 bases had no gene match. This chain's CDR3 is CASSLATGGYTGELFF. CDR3 bases: TGTGCCAGCAGTTTGGCAACAGGGGGCTATACCGGGGAGCTGTTTTTT.

The rearrangement uses TRBV7-8 and TRBJ2-3, with 11 bases that match TRBD2. This CDR3 has 15 amino acids. Germline V gene data show CDR1 as SGHVS and CDR2 as FQNEAQ. Germline trimming cut 5 bases from V and 6 bases from J; bases unmatched to any gene: 7. The DNA of the CDR3 is TGTGCCAGCAGCATTGTAGCGGGAGGGCCGGATACGCAGTATTTT. It translates to CASSIVAGGPDTQYF.

Concerning this clone: One end of the junction is discordant with germline, which a read error may explain. The CDR3 sequence is CAISEGQWAPDF. The DNA of the CDR3 is TGTGCCATCAGTGAGGGGCAGTGGGCCCCGGACTTC. The chain uses TRBV10-3 and TRBJ2-7, with D unclear. Per germline, CDR1 ENHRY and CDR2 SYGVKD. The CDR3 spans 12 residues.

The chain couples TRBV16 to TRBJ2-3, with 8 bases matching TRBD2. Germline-derived CDR1 and CDR2 are KGHSY and FQNENV. Losses at the gene ends were 0 bases for V and 1 base for J; bases not matched to a gene: 12. This CDR3 is 19 amino acids long. The CDR3 sequence: CASSQSGAGVRWGTDTQYF. The DNA of the CDR3 is TGTGCCAGCAGCCAATCGGGAGCGGGAGTACGGTGGGGCACAGATACGCAGTATTTT.

The chain joins TRBV5-6 to TRBJ2-6; D is unclear. The CDR3 is 15 residues long. Germline CDR1 SGHDT, CDR2 YYEEEE. Trimming removed 4 bases at V and 2 bases at J, with 10 bases between. In nucleotides, the CDR3 is TGTGCCAGCAGCATTCGTTCTACTGGGGCCAACGTCCTGACTTTC. Its translation is CASSIRSTGANVLTF. Together with reference TRBV5-6 and TRBJ2-6, the CDR3 gives the full variable domain: DAGVTQSPTHLIKTRGQQVTLRCSPKSGHDTVSWYQQALGQGPQFIFQYYEEEERQRGNFPDRFSGHQFPNYSSELNVNALLLGDSALYLCASSIRSTGANVLTFGAGSRLTVL.

J is TRBJ2-2 and V is TRBV5-1; D is perhaps TRBD2 (5 bases). Trimming took off 5 bases at V and 3 bases at J, with 14 bases between the two ends. The germline gives CDR1 SGHRS, CDR2 YFSETQ. The CDR3 spans 15 residues. The CDR3 region has the DNA TGCGCCAGCAGAAGGAGGCCCCGTGACACCGGGGAGCTGTTTTTT. Its protein is CASRRRPRDTGELFF.

The chain joins TRBV7-8 to TRBJ2-7, with 13 positions matching TRBD2. Germline CDR1 and CDR2: SGHVS and FQNEAQ. The V and J ends lost 0 bases and 2 bases, in that order; junction bases with no gene match: 1. CDR3 length: 16 amino acids. The CDR3 sequence is CASSLAGTSGAYEQYF. The CDR3 DNA reads TGTGCCAGCAGCTTAGCTGGGACTAGCGGGGCCTACGAGCAGTACTTC.

V usage is TRBV27 and J usage is TRBJ2-1; no clear D. The CDR3 has 18 residues. Between the trimmed V and J ends, which lost 1 base and 2 bases, there was a span of 18 bases. Germline lookup yields CDR1 MNHEY and CDR2 SMNVEV (reference sequence). CDR3 nucleotide sequence: TGTGCCAGCAGTTTATATCGTGGAGCCCCCGATGCCTACAATGAGCAGTTCTTC. It codes for CASSLYRGAPDAYNEQFF.

The rearrangement links TRBV27 to TRBJ2-2; 10 bases are shared with TRBD2. The CDR3 length is 18 residues. CDR1 is MNHEY, CDR2 SMNVEV, per germline (reference sequence). V shed 5 bases and J 3 bases; nucleotides not matched to a gene: 12. The CDR3 protein is CASSAKALAGVDTGELFF. Written as DNA, the CDR3 is TGTGCCAGCAGTGCAAAGGCCCTAGCGGGAGTTGACACCGGGGAGCTGTTTTTT.

The rearrangement links TRBV10-1 to TRBJ2-3; 7 bases are shared with TRBD2. The V gene end was trimmed by 2 bases and the J gene end by 5 bases; junction bases not matched to a gene: 10. Germline assignment: CDR1 WNHNN and CDR2 SYGVQD (reference sequence). The CDR3 totals 16 residues. CDR3 bases: TGCGCCAGCAGTGAGGGTAGCGGGCCTGGAGTAGATACGCAGTATTTT. This encodes CASSEGSGPGVDTQYF.